This T cell receptor (beta chain) is from a study of blood T cells in healthy people across ages. Many counts were recorded for this clonotype. A sample-barcoded 5' primer and a J-beta primer mix were used in a second PCR of about 7 to 12 cycles. TCRdb used MiXCR to reprocess the 5' RACE reads, holding one entry per CDR3 protein. The top ten hold approximately 12% of the sample, which has approximately 810,000 distinct CDR3 sequences, under 40% seen once. The V gene's germline CDR1 is DFQATT and CDR2 SNEGSKA (reference sequence). The V and J ends lost 5 bases and 3 bases, in that order; junction bases with no gene match: 4. CDR3 length: 14 residues.

This chain connects TRBV20-1 to TRBJ2-3; TRBD1 matches at 11 bases. Sequencing used blood. The receptor comes from a man between 18 and 35 years old in good health. This CDR3 reads CSASGQGETDTQYF. As DNA, the CDR3 is TGCAGTGCTTCGGGACAGGGGGAGACAGATACGCAGTATTTT.